The clone carrying this T cell receptor (delta chain) was picked up a small number of times. A much larger clone sits a single nucleotide away, making a read error possible. This sample includes further DNA sequences coding for the same CDR3. Germline CDR1 reads GEAIGNYY; CDR2 reads EKD. CDR3 length equals 19 residues. The sample originates from a study of gamma-delta chains in newborns, infants, children. Overall study: Microbial exposure reportedly drives polyclonal innate γδ T cell expansion after birth.

TCRdb reran clone calling via CATT on the reads. The repertoire holds 4,600 or so delta-chain clones, with about 3.1% as singletons. The sequenced sample was blood. The V gene is TRDV2, the J gene TRDJ3; 9 bases fit TRDD3. The sequence came from a child who was a newborn, infant or young child, either healthy, febrile or measles-vaccinated (not recorded which). This CDR3 reads CACDTGYWGSSWDTRQMFF. The CDR3 DNA reads as TGTGCCTGCGACACCGGGTACTGGGGGAGCTCCTGGGACACCCGACAGATGTTTTTC.